This TCR beta chain is drawn from a study of T cell repertoires in cytomegalovirus infection. Study in general: Shared public TCR beta signatures pointed to both CMV infection and a matching HLA type. Findings and limits, study-wide: Individuals carrying CMV plus the relevant HLA were identified by cumulative frequency of public TCR beta families. The ex vivo response showed dominance by HLA-C-restricted CMV-specific TCR beta clonotypes.

One entry per CDR3 protein results from TCRdb running MiXCR on the reads. The data contain about 490,000 distinct CDR3 sequences, approximately 15% of them singletons. The CDR3 totals 15 residues. The germline V and J ends were trimmed by 3 bases and 2 bases, with 13 bases remaining between them. Looked up from germline, CDR1 is LNHDA and CDR2 is SQIVND (reference sequence). In its sample, this clonotype was seen a few times. Its matching antigen is unknown. This TCR came from a human donor in good health (CMV status not recorded). Some clones in this sample may be carry-over from other donors' samples. The chain carries TRBV19 and TRBJ2-5; TRBD2 might be the D (6 bases). Sequenced sample: CD8+ T cells from PBMCs. CDR3 loop: CASSIPAEGQETQYF. The DNA of the CDR3 is TGTGCCAGTAGTATCCCCGCGGAGGGGCAAGAGACCCAGTACTTC. The full variable domain, completed using reference TRBV19 and TRBJ2-5, is DGGITQSPKYLFRKEGQNVTLSCEQNLNHDAMYWYRQDPGQGLRLIYYSQIVNDFQKGDIAEGYSVSREKKESFPLTVTSAQKNPTAFYLCASSIPAEGQETQYFGPGTRLLVL.